This paragraph covers one TCR beta chain sequence. No antigen is known for it. No much larger clone exists at a distance of one base, and base qualities are not known. The cohort comprised around 700 healthy bone marrow donors. All cohort members were sampled while nominally healthy, although unrecorded immune exposures were likely present. Of the 610 or so cohort members, around 290 had positive CMV serostatus and roughly 330 had negative CMV serostatus, and CMV serostatus was not recorded for the donor. Every donor gave a peripheral blood sample, and the peripheral blood mononuclear cells from that sample were used for TCR beta sequencing. The Qiagen DNeasy Blood Extraction Kit was used to extract genomic DNA from the blood cell samples. The junction carries 6 bases between V and J, which are trimmed by 0 bases and 0 bases respectively. Counted from cysteine to phenylalanine, this CDR3 has 15 amino acids. The sequence is cut down to CDR3 DNA, 45 bases in frame from base 1. CDR1 SGHTA and CDR2 FQGTGA were looked up in the germline V gene.

Library generation was performed with the immunoSEQ multiplex PCR assay. A mixture of 60 forward primers for TCR Vbeta segments and 13 reverse primers for TCR Jbeta segments was used in the multiplex PCR. Amplification of the CDR3 region of rearranged TCR beta genes was performed with a multiplex PCR assay on genomic DNA. On the Illumina HiSeq System, the amplified TCR beta libraries were sequenced as 87-base-pair reads. Turning to the authors' computational methods: Across the 670 or so repertoires, a later analysis counted 75 million to 90 million unique TCR beta chains, roughly 11 million of which were shared by at least two donors. Raw reads were error-corrected and collapsed into unique sequences with a nearest-neighbor algorithm that merged closely related sequences to remove PCR and sequencing errors. CDR3 sequences were aligned to IMGT reference sequences to assign V, D and J gene segments. Each retained sequence needed at least a six-nucleotide match to both a V gene segment and a J gene segment. A rearrangement was called productive if the CDR3 had no stop codons and remained in frame with V and J, and every other rearrangement was called non-productive. CDR3 was defined according to IMGT convention as the region running from the second conserved V-encoded cysteine to the conserved J-encoded phenylalanine. Sequences without an unambiguous match to a single V gene segment were excluded from the earlier analysis of 500 to 700 of the donors. In an earlier analysis of around 600 of the donors, V segments were called functional above 56.7% productive rearrangements and were called segregating when the between-donor standard deviation exceeded 5%. A statistical classification framework was built to diagnose cytomegalovirus status from the catalog of TCR beta chain sequences. In a later analysis, TCR nucleotide sequences were compared against IMGT/GENE-DB human TR gene sequences so that V and J genes could be assigned. Using the TCRdist pipeline, a later analysis assigned CDR3 sequences along with most-parsimonious VDJ recombination scenarios. A later analysis defined each TCR beta chain by its CDR3 amino acid sequence plus V-gene family, and excluded reads lacking a unique V-gene family. In a later analysis, 450 to 600 highly shared, low-generation-probability nucleotide sequences were removed to address suspected cross-contamination and a sequencing artifact. For each public chain, a later analysis derived a clonal expansion index from normalized ranks of inferred template counts within each repertoire. In a later analysis, generation probabilities were computed using a VDJ recombination model fitted to out-of-frame rearrangements, and the results were checked against IGoR. In a later analysis, hypergeometric tests were used to score TCR-TCR, TCR-HLA and TCR-CMV co-occurrence, with a repertoire-size bias correction applied to TCR pairs. A later analysis estimated false discovery rates by permuting HLA or CMV assignments 20 times. In a later analysis, co-occurring TCRs were grouped with DBSCAN, and TCRdist sequence similarity was added when clustering was performed within HLA-allele-positive subsets. Co-occurrence clustering excluded repertoires with fewer than 30,000 or more than 120,000 public chains, plus five with anomalous nucleotide sharing. Held by TCRdb, this immuneACCESS table contains in-frame sequences only and omits some clones. Under half of the omission traces to an unresolved V gene where checked; the cause of the rest is unknown. V and J calls and clone size are given by that table; D and trimming were obtained from the DNA. This sample gives roughly 100,000 clones in total; roughly 60% of them show up just once. The ten largest clones represent about 4.9% of the sample.

The data derive from a study of cytomegalovirus exposure and HLA in healthy donors (dated by TCRdb to about 2017). As for the study more broadly: An earlier analysis of roughly 630 of the donors reported 250 to 350 Gb of sequence data and about 100 million unique TCR beta sequences from some 180 million T cells. In addition to the first cohort of hundreds of subjects, a separate validation cohort of approximately 120 different subjects was used. Typing coverage varied by locus: 629-630 donors for A, B, C, DRB1 and DQB1; roughly 520 for DQA1; more than 600 for DPA1; around 490 for DPB1. A later analysis re-examined previously published TCR beta repertoires from 610 or so donors and added high-resolution HLA genotyping to investigate patterns of TCR occurrence. All discovery cohort repertoires had been generated using a single sequencing platform. Class I and class II HLA loci were covered by the typing at four-digit resolution. The study used immunosequencing to profile the T cell repertoires of approximately 690 subjects and linked those repertoires to cytomegalovirus serostatus. About 5 DR-DQ haplotypes were handled as single units for association and clustering, since linkage in the cohort was strong. Rather than drawing on any new phenotypic data, the later analysis identified candidate immune exposures from TCR beta sequences and the way those sequences occurred across donors. Genome-wide SNP genotypes for about 65% of the 666 donors were used in a later genetic analysis, which treated that subset as a discovery cohort. In an earlier analysis of 587 of the donors, high-throughput TCR beta sequencing was used to judge whether each TCR beta V gene segment behaved as functional or pseudogenic. Donor age, sex, ethnicity and CMV serostatus were collected together with the repertoire data. The study aimed to test whether cataloging public T cell receptors could reveal signatures of past pathogen exposure. Approximately 300 gigabases of sequencing data and around 85 million unique TCR sequences made up an early release that covered over 550 HLA-typed donors. On average, 235,054 unique TCR beta nucleotide sequences were sequenced per donor among about 400 genotyped donors of the cohort, with approximately 18% of those sequences being non-productive. To predict cytomegalovirus infection status, the study brought together high-throughput TCR immunosequencing, statistical association of individual TCRs with disease status, and machine learning. Of the roughly 390 genotyped donors, around 81% fell in the genetic ancestry cluster associated with self-reported Caucasian donors.

General findings and caveats noted by the study authors: In a later analysis, some 17,000 TCR beta sequences were associated with specific HLA alleles at a false discovery rate of 0.05. Strong co-occurrence of HLA alleles, especially DR and DQ, made assigning TCR associations to individual alleles difficult. A later analysis reported that several top co-occurrence clusters appeared linked to parvovirus B19, influenza, CMV and Epstein-Barr virus. In an earlier analysis of some 540 of the donors, most TCR beta V segments appeared in productive rearrangements about 87% or about 30% of the time, broadly matching IMGT annotations. The authors suggested that the approach could potentially be generalized to other disease states and immunological phenotypes. A group of highly shared sequence variants was considered likely to be a technical artifact of the sequencing pipeline. The earlier analysis of 587 of the donors excluded some 16 rarely observed V segments, including chromosome 9 orphons, because counts were too low. Some IMGT-functional V segments, including TRBV6-2 and TRBV6-3, could not be distinguished by the 87-base-pair reads and were therefore excluded. Linkage disequilibrium might explain the correlated functional status among segregating V segments, but an unknown experimental factor could not be excluded. The classifier was reported to diagnose cytomegalovirus status with high specificity and sensitivity in both the original cohort and the validation cohort. Most CMV-associated TCR beta chains appeared to be HLA-restricted in a later analysis, and the HLA associations seemed to be driven largely by CMV exposure. A later genetic analysis reported fewer N-insertions in productive TCRs among donors in an Asian-associated ancestry cluster than the approximately 700-donor mean. A further reported finding was that TCR beta sequences accurately predicted the HLA-A and HLA-B alleles for most subjects in the first cohort. An association between a missense DCLRE1C variant and V-gene and J-gene trimming of TCR beta chains was found in a later genetic analysis and replicated in an independent cohort. In this cohort, only TCR beta chains were sequenced, and detectable features were limited by the absence of alpha or paired-chain data. A later analysis found that HLA-associated TCR beta chains were more clonally expanded and had lower generation probabilities than equally common non-associated chains. A total of 150 to 200 TCR beta chains were listed by the study as associated with cytomegalovirus. Roughly uniform sequencing depth across donors was assumed in presence/absence analyses, although this assumption may not hold. According to a later analysis, TCR association rates differed among HLA loci, with DRB1 alleles showing the most associated TCRs and HLA-C alleles showing the fewest. Most TCR sequences were seen in very few donors, while some public TCRs were found in many individuals. Immune exposure information for the cohort was limited to CMV serostatus. HLA typing was unavailable for some donors at each locus, so association tests used only the typed subset. In vitro tests confirmed that a few of the cytomegalovirus-associated TCR beta chains recognize cytomegalovirus antigens.

The origin of this receptor is a human donor in good health. The sequencing input was PBMCs. This sequence uses TRBV7-3 and TRBJ2-1; 5 matching bases give a weak D call of TRBD2. The sequence in DNA is TGTGCCAGCAGCTTAACCGGGGACTCCTACAATGAGCAGTTCTTC. The resulting protein is CASSLTGDSYNEQFF.